The rows below give T cell receptor beta chains drawn from one sample of a study of post-analysis software for immune sequencing data. TCRdb fed the PCR reads into MiXCR, producing one record per CDR3 protein. Of approximately 770,000 distinct CDR3 sequences in the sample, roughly 46% are singletons; the top ten hold roughly 4.9%. Sequencing was carried out using blood. These receptor sequences come from a girl aged 5-17 years with multiple sclerosis. CDR3s include the opening cysteine and the closing phenylalanine or tryptophan. Each record gives: clone size, J gene, V gene, D gene, CDR3 DNA, CDR3 protein. The D gene is left open where the match is weak. Size is stated for part of the rows, as once, few or many counts, or as a class when the clone is expanded.

NA | TRBJ2-1 | TRBV6-1 | NA | TGTGCCAGCATCACCACGGTTCTCGGCAGGCGCTCTTCCAATGAGCAGTTCTTC | CASITTVLGRRSSNEQFF
NA | TRBJ1-1 | TRBV13 | NA | TGTGCCAGCAGCTTGCAACAGGGTGAAGCTTTCTTT | CASSLQQGEAFF
few | TRBJ2-3 | TRBV29-1 | TRBD2 | TGCAGCGTTGATACTAGCGGGATGTCAGATACGCAGTATTTT | CSVDTSGMSDTQYF
NA | TRBJ2-7 | TRBV20-1 | TRBD2 | TGCAGTGCTAGTAAGGTGGGAGGGCCGGACGAGCAGTACTTC | CSASKVGGPDEQYF
few | TRBJ2-1 | TRBV12-5 | TRBD2 | TGTGCTAGTGGTGCCCGGACTAGCGGGAGGTCAAATGAGCAGTTCTTC | CASGARTSGRSNEQFF
once | TRBJ2-7 | TRBV12-3/TRBV12-4 | NA | TGTGCCAGCAGTCCCCTATCGGGGGCTGACTACGAGCAGTACTTC | CASSPLSGADYEQYF
few | TRBJ1-1 | TRBV7-9 | NA | TGTGCCAGCAGCTTAGACAGTATGAACACTGAAGCTTTCTTT | CASSLDSMNTEAFF
many | TRBJ1-1 | TRBV5-1 | TRBD1 | TGTGCCAGCAGCTTGACAGGGGGAACTGAAGCTTTCTTT | CASSLTGGTEAFF
NA | TRBJ1-1 | TRBV30 | TRBD1 | TGTGCCTGGAGTGCCCACAGGGGTTTGGCTTTCTTT | CAWSAHRGLAFF
NA | TRBJ2-1 | TRBV6-4 | TRBD2 | TGTGCCAGCAGTGACACTCCCTTCGGCAGCGGGAGTTTGTACAATGAGCAGTTCTTC | CASSDTPFGSGSLYNEQFF
once | TRBJ1-6 | TRBV9 | TRBD1 | TGTGCCAGCAGCGGGAGCCCGGGACAGGGGTTCAGTCCCCTCCACTTT | CASSGSPGQGFSPLHF
NA | TRBJ2-1 | TRBV20-1 | TRBD2 | TGCAGTGCCGAATCGGTCGGCGGGAGGAGCTATGAGCAGTTCTTC | CSAESVGGRSYEQFF
NA | TRBJ2-7 | TRBV3-1 | NA | TGTGCCAGCAGCCAACCGGACAGTTACGAGCAGTACTTC | CASSQPDSYEQYF
few | TRBJ1-2 | TRBV6-1 | NA | TGTGCCAGCAGTGAATGGTCCAGAGCGAGCTACACCTTC | CASSEWSRASYTF
NA | TRBJ2-7 | TRBV5-1 | TRBD2 | TGCGCCAGCAGCTCAGGACTAGCGGGAGTCCACGAGCAGTACTTC | CASSSGLAGVHEQYF
many | TRBJ2-1 | TRBV29-1 | TRBD1 | TGCAGCGTTGAGAAGGGGACAGGGAATGAGCAGTTCTTC | CSVEKGTGNEQFF
NA | TRBJ2-5 | TRBV24-1 | NA | TGTGCCACCAGTGATTGTAAGACCCAGTACTTC | CATSDCKTQYF
NA | TRBJ2-5 | TRBV5-1 | NA | TGCGCCAGCAGCTTGGCCTCAGGGCCCCTACAAGAGCAGTACTTC | CASSLASGPLQEQYF